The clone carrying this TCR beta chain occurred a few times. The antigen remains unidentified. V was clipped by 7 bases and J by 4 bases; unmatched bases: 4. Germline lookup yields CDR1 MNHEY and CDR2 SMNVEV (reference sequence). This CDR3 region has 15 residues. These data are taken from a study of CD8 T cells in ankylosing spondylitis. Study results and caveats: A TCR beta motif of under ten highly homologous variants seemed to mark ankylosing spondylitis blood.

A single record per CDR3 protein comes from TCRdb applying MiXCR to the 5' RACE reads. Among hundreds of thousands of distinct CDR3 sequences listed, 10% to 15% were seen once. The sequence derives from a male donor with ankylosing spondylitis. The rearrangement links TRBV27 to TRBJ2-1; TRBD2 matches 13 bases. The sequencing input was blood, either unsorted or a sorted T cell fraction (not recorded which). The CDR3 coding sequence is TGTGCCAGCACCACTAGCGGGGGGGGGTACAATGAGCAGTTCTTC. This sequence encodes CASTTSGGGYNEQFF.